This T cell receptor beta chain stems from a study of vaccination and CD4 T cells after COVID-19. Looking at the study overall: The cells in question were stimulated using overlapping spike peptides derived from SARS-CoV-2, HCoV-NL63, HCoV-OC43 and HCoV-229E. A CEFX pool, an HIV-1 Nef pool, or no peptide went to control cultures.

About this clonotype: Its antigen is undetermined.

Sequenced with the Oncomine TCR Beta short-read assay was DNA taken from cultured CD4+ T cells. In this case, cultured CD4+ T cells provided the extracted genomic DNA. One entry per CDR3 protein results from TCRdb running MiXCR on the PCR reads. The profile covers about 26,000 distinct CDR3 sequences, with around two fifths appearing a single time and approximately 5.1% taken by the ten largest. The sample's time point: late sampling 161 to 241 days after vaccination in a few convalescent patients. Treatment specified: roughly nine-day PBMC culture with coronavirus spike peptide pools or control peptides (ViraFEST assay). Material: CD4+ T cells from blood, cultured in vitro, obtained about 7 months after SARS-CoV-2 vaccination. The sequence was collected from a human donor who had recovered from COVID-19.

The CDR3 nucleotides read TGTGCCAGCAGCTTGAATGGGATCGGTCGCAGAGCGAACACCGGGGAGCTGTTTTTT. It translates to CASSLNGIGRRANTGELFF. The genes are TRBV5-6 and TRBJ2-2; D gene ambiguous. The CDR3 has 19 amino acids. The germline gives CDR1 SGHDT, CDR2 YYEEEE. V lost 1 base and J 0 bases, leaving 19 bases between the germline ends.